What follows describes a single TCR beta chain. Its target is unknown. This entry comes from a study of shared clonotypes between healthy human individuals. Each cell subset's genomic DNA was divided evenly among several immunoSEQ plates. Original handling: Quality scores were absent from the junction-only immunoSEQ sequences, so filtering differed. The protocol was immunoSEQ multiplex PCR, while the TCRdb copy is restricted to in-frame clones and leaves out a portion. V, J and clone size reflect that table, while D and trimming were determined from the DNA. Of fewer than 700,000 clones in the sample, 70% to 80% are singletons; the top ten hold 12%. Approximately 98 million PBMCs went into genomic DNA for unsorted samples. General observations from the study: Since donors were few, the genetic and exposure-history diversity represented was limited.

The source of this sequence is a woman aged 35 to 49 in good health. Some clones in this sample may be carry-over from other donors' samples. Input material: PBMCs.

CDR3 loop: CASSLVGRTLTDTQYF. The CDR3 DNA sequence: TGTGCCAGCAGCTTAGTAGGCAGGACCCTGACAGATACGCAGTATTTT. This chain joins TRBV11-2 and TRBJ2-3; D is unclear. The germline V and J ends were trimmed by 1 base and 3 bases, with 14 bases remaining between them. The germline V gene has CDR1 SGHAT and CDR2 FQNNGV. This CDR3 spans 16 amino acids.